These T cell receptor beta chains were read from a single sample in a study of identical twins. TCRdb re-called the 5' RACE reads through MiXCR, storing one row per CDR3 protein. The sample carries 500,000 to 650,000 distinct CDR3 sequences, 7% to 7.5% recorded once. These data also formed part of another study, on yellow fever vaccine responses in identical twins.

Specimen: PBMCs. The receptors shown here come from a woman between 18 and 30 years old in good health. Both conserved end residues are part of each CDR3. D genes are given only for firm matches. Clone sizes are given selectively: once, few, many, or a class where the clone is expanded.

j_gene: TRBJ2-3
abundance: few
d_gene: TRBD2
v_gene: TRBV25-1
CDR3nt: TGTGCCAGCAGTCCGGCGGCAGCGGGGAGCACAGATACGCAGTATTTT
CDR3aa: CASSPAAAGSTDTQYF

j_gene: TRBJ1-2
abundance: -
d_gene: TRBD1
v_gene: TRBV10-2
CDR3nt: TGCGCCAGCAGTGAGAAGGTAGCAGGGGGCAGCTATGGCTACACCTTC
CDR3aa: CASSEKVAGGSYGYTF

j_gene: TRBJ2-3
abundance: -
d_gene: TRBD2
v_gene: TRBV20-1
CDR3nt: TGCAGTGCCCCACTAGCGGGAAGGGGGACAGATACGCAGTATTTT
CDR3aa: CSAPLAGRGTDTQYF

j_gene: TRBJ2-4
abundance: few
d_gene: TRBD2
v_gene: TRBV20-1
CDR3nt: TGCAGTGCTAGGAGCAGCGGGAAACGAAACATTCAGTACTTC
CDR3aa: CSARSSGKRNIQYF

j_gene: TRBJ1-3
abundance: many
d_gene: -
v_gene: TRBV12-3/TRBV12-4
CDR3nt: TGTGCCAGCAGTACAGGGTTGAGCTCTGGAAACACCATATATTTT
CDR3aa: CASSTGLSSGNTIYF

j_gene: TRBJ1-6
abundance: -
d_gene: TRBD1
v_gene: TRBV6-5
CDR3nt: TGTGCCAGCAGTTCCTCTCGGGACAGAGAGAATTCACCCCTCCACTTT
CDR3aa: CASSSSRDRENSPLHF

j_gene: TRBJ2-7
abundance: few
d_gene: -
v_gene: TRBV7-8
CDR3nt: TGTGCCAGCAGCTTCCGGGACCTCCCCTACGAGCAGTACTTC
CDR3aa: CASSFRDLPYEQYF

j_gene: TRBJ2-7
abundance: -
d_gene: -
v_gene: TRBV27
CDR3nt: TGTGCCAGCAGAGATCTAGACGAGCAGTACTTC
CDR3aa: CASRDLDEQYF

j_gene: TRBJ1-6
abundance: many
d_gene: -
v_gene: TRBV3-1
CDR3nt: TGTGCCAGCAGACTGACGGCGCCTAATTCACCCCTCCACTTT
CDR3aa: CASRLTAPNSPLHF

j_gene: TRBJ2-5
abundance: few
d_gene: TRBD1
v_gene: TRBV24-1
CDR3nt: TGTGCCACCAGTGATCCAAGACAGGGTGAGACCCAGTACTTC
CDR3aa: CATSDPRQGETQYF

j_gene: TRBJ2-7
abundance: -
d_gene: TRBD1
v_gene: TRBV6-1
CDR3nt: TGTGCCAGCAGGAAAACCGGGACAGGGGGCCACGAGCAGTACTTC
CDR3aa: CASRKTGTGGHEQYF

j_gene: TRBJ1-1
abundance: many
d_gene: -
v_gene: TRBV5-1
CDR3nt: TGCGCCAGCAGACCAGAGGGGGGAACTGAAGCTTTCTTT
CDR3aa: CASRPEGGTEAFF

j_gene: TRBJ2-7
abundance: many
d_gene: TRBD2
v_gene: TRBV5-1
CDR3nt: TGCGCCAGCAGCCCCGGTGGGACTAGTGATGAGCAGTACTTC
CDR3aa: CASSPGGTSDEQYF

j_gene: TRBJ2-1
abundance: many
d_gene: -
v_gene: TRBV12-3/TRBV12-4
CDR3nt: TGTGCCAGCAGTTTAGGCCAGACTCACAATGAGCAGTTCTTC
CDR3aa: CASSLGQTHNEQFF

j_gene: TRBJ2-3
abundance: many
d_gene: -
v_gene: TRBV15
CDR3nt: TGTGCCACCAGCAGAGATACGGGGGCTAAAGATACGCAGTATTTT
CDR3aa: CATSRDTGAKDTQYF

j_gene: TRBJ2-1
abundance: -
d_gene: -
v_gene: TRBV12-3/TRBV12-4
CDR3nt: TGTGCCAGCAGTTTAGAACGGAGAGGGAATGAGCAGTTCTTC
CDR3aa: CASSLERRGNEQFF

j_gene: TRBJ2-3
abundance: few
d_gene: TRBD2
v_gene: TRBV20-1
CDR3nt: TGCAGTGCTAGGTTAGCGGGGAAGAGCACAGATACGCAGTATTTT
CDR3aa: CSARLAGKSTDTQYF

j_gene: TRBJ2-7
abundance: -
d_gene: TRBD1
v_gene: TRBV9
CDR3nt: TGTGCCAGCAGCGGCAACTCTGGACAGGGGAAAGAGCAGTACTTC
CDR3aa: CASSGNSGQGKEQYF

j_gene: TRBJ2-5
abundance: -
d_gene: -
v_gene: TRBV5-1
CDR3nt: TGCGCCAGCAGCCAAGACAACCCGGGACGCAACCAAGAGACCCAGTACTTC
CDR3aa: CASSQDNPGRNQETQYF

j_gene: TRBJ2-1
abundance: many
d_gene: TRBD2
v_gene: TRBV12-3/TRBV12-4
CDR3nt: TGTGCCAGCAGCCCGGGACTAGCGGGAGTTAATGAGCAGTTCTTC
CDR3aa: CASSPGLAGVNEQFF

j_gene: TRBJ1-6
abundance: many
d_gene: -
v_gene: TRBV5-1
CDR3nt: TGCGCCAGCAGCTTGGGGACAGTAGATAATTCACCCCTCCACTTT
CDR3aa: CASSLGTVDNSPLHF

j_gene: TRBJ2-5
abundance: few
d_gene: TRBD2
v_gene: TRBV5-1
CDR3nt: TGCGCCAGCAGCTTGGGGTCCACGGGGAGGGGACAAGAGACCCAGTACTTC
CDR3aa: CASSLGSTGRGQETQYF

j_gene: TRBJ1-2
abundance: -
d_gene: -
v_gene: TRBV29-1
CDR3nt: TGCAGCGTTGGGGCTGACAGGACTAGCTACACCTTC
CDR3aa: CSVGADRTSYTF

j_gene: TRBJ1-4
abundance: many
d_gene: -
v_gene: TRBV3-1
CDR3nt: TGTGCCAGCAGCCAAGATGTGGGGTCAACTAATGAAAAACTGTTTTTT
CDR3aa: CASSQDVGSTNEKLFF

j_gene: TRBJ2-2
abundance: few
d_gene: -
v_gene: TRBV12-3/TRBV12-4
CDR3nt: TGTGCCAGCAGTTTAGCGGGGGGGCCCGGGGAGCTGTTTTTT
CDR3aa: CASSLAGGPGELFF

j_gene: TRBJ2-1
abundance: -
d_gene: TRBD2
v_gene: TRBV11-2
CDR3nt: TGTGCCAGCAGACATCCGGGAGGCACCTACAATGAGCAGTTCTTC
CDR3aa: CASRHPGGTYNEQFF

j_gene: TRBJ2-1
abundance: -
d_gene: -
v_gene: TRBV20-1
CDR3nt: TGCTGTGCTAGAGATAAGGGGGCGGGACCATACAATGAGCAGTTCTTC
CDR3aa: CCARDKGAGPYNEQFF

j_gene: TRBJ1-3
abundance: -
d_gene: -
v_gene: TRBV15
CDR3nt: TGTGCCACCAGCAGAGATACCAACTCTGGAAACACCATATATTTT
CDR3aa: CATSRDTNSGNTIYF

j_gene: TRBJ2-5
abundance: few
d_gene: TRBD2
v_gene: TRBV5-1
CDR3nt: TGCGCCAGCAGCCAGAGCGGGGGGTTGGAGACCCAGTACTTC
CDR3aa: CASSQSGGLETQYF

j_gene: TRBJ2-2
abundance: -
d_gene: -
v_gene: TRBV3-1
CDR3nt: TGTGCCAGCAGCCCGGTCCAAGGGGAGCTGTTTTTT
CDR3aa: CASSPVQGELFF

j_gene: TRBJ2-5
abundance: once
d_gene: TRBD2
v_gene: TRBV20-1
CDR3nt: TGCTGTGCTAGAGTATATGGGACTAGCGGCCAAGAGACCCAGTACTTC
CDR3aa: CCARVYGTSGQETQYF

j_gene: TRBJ2-2
abundance: many
d_gene: -
v_gene: TRBV12-3/TRBV12-4
CDR3nt: TGTGCCAGCAGTTTAATGGGGTGGGGGAGTGGGACCGGGGAGCTGTTTTTT
CDR3aa: CASSLMGWGSGTGELFF

j_gene: TRBJ2-3
abundance: few
d_gene: TRBD2
v_gene: TRBV10-3
CDR3nt: TGTGCCATCAGTGAGTCCGGGACTAGCCTAAATACGCAGTATTTT
CDR3aa: CAISESGTSLNTQYF

j_gene: TRBJ1-4
abundance: few
d_gene: -
v_gene: TRBV28
CDR3nt: TGTGCCAGCAGTTTAATTAATGAAAAACTGTTTTTT
CDR3aa: CASSLINEKLFF

j_gene: TRBJ1-1
abundance: -
d_gene: TRBD1
v_gene: TRBV18
CDR3nt: TGTGCCAGCTTTTCCTCGACAGGGACTGAAGCTTTCTTT
CDR3aa: CASFSSTGTEAFF

j_gene: TRBJ2-5
abundance: -
d_gene: -
v_gene: TRBV20-1
CDR3nt: TGCAGTGCTGACACAGGGTGGGGGGAGACCCAGTACTTC
CDR3aa: CSADTGWGETQYF

j_gene: TRBJ1-2
abundance: -
d_gene: TRBD1
v_gene: TRBV20-1
CDR3nt: TGCAGTGCTAGTTCGGGACAGGGGGCGATTGATGGTGGCTACACCTTC
CDR3aa: CSASSGQGAIDGGYTF

j_gene: TRBJ2-5
abundance: -
d_gene: TRBD1
v_gene: TRBV27
CDR3nt: TGTGCCAGCAGTACGGTGACAGGGGGGAACCAAGAGAACCAGTACTTC
CDR3aa: CASSTVTGGNQENQYF

j_gene: TRBJ1-4
abundance: -
d_gene: -
v_gene: TRBV7-9
CDR3nt: TGTGCCAGCAGCTTAAGCGAATCTAATGAAAAACTGTTTTTT
CDR3aa: CASSLSESNEKLFF

j_gene: TRBJ2-3
abundance: few
d_gene: -
v_gene: TRBV14
CDR3nt: TGTGCCAGCAGCCAAGATTTCGGCACAGATACGCAGTATTTT
CDR3aa: CASSQDFGTDTQYF

j_gene: TRBJ2-6
abundance: few
d_gene: TRBD1
v_gene: TRBV9
CDR3nt: TGTGCCAGCAGCCTTAGGACAGGCGGAGCCTCTGGGGCCAACGTCCTGACTTTC
CDR3aa: CASSLRTGGASGANVLTF